This T cell receptor (beta chain) was sequenced in a study of blood T cell repertoires in COVID-19 (dated by TCRdb to 2020 to 2022). In the study overall: Samples from collaborators originated in the United States, Italy and Spain and spanned both the acute and convalescent phases of COVID-19. The samples were drawn from the first 160 participants of the ongoing ImmuneRACE study and from over a thousand subjects provided by 6 global collaborators. The prospective study material was composed of cDNA or gDNA derived from T cells, B-cell-depleted T cells, or PBMCs. A freely available public database, intended as a resource for researchers studying the immune response to SARS-CoV-2, is where the repertoires were released. Sample metadata almost always included a de-identified subject ID, COVID-19 status, age in years and sex. Deeply sampled blood TCRbeta repertoires from subjects exposed to, actively infected with, or recovered from COVID-19 were included in the dataset. Where available, HLA class I and class II types were taken from metadata supplied by the sample provider and were not determined by assay-based typing. The research as a whole found: The amount of clinical and demographic metadata varied by source and participant and was provided uncurated.

The immunoSEQ Assay, a bias-controlled multiplex PCR, was used to amplify TCRbeta CDR3 regions from genomic DNA. For the original study's pipeline: Nucleated cell counts per sample were estimated from amplification of reference gene primers within the assay. To quantify the absolute abundance of each unique TCRbeta CDR3 rearrangement, sequence reads were collapsed and filtered. For each sample, productive Simpson clonality was calculated as the square root of Simpson's diversity index across productive rearrangements. TCRdb carries this immuneACCESS record with in-frame sequences only. Its versions omit some clonotypes, under half of them owing to an unresolved V gene in the studies checked, with the rest unexplained. Clone size and V and J calls were adopted from that table, with D and trimming inferred from the DNA. In all, the sample holds roughly 200,000 clones, and approximately 86% of those were seen once. The top ten clones comprise 1.4% to 1.5% of the sample.

From a lookup of the germline V gene, CDR1 and CDR2 are SGHTS and YDEGEE. Germline trimming amounts to 4 bases on V and 2 bases on J, with 10 as the count of junction bases outside the gene matches. Reading from cysteine to phenylalanine, the CDR3 counts 19 amino acids. This entry keeps only the CDR3 DNA: 57 bases, framed from base 1. The collaborating institutions used their own protocols to collect whole blood in K2EDTA tubes. For TCRbeta analysis, collaborator samples were shipped as frozen whole blood, as isolated PBMCs, or as DNA extracted from either sample type. In regard to this clone: What this receptor recognizes is not known. Base qualities are not at hand, and no much larger clone is one base apart.

The material sequenced was peripheral blood. The receptor's source is a man aged 18 to 30 with active or convalescent COVID-19. Rearrangement joined TRBV5-8 to TRBJ2-1, with 15 central nucleotides matching TRBD2. In nucleotide form, the sequence is TGTGCCAGCAGCCCGGGACTAGCGGGAGGCCTAAAACCCTACAATGAGCAGTTCTTC. Translated, it reads CASSPGLAGGLKPYNEQFF.